This T cell receptor (beta chain) was retrieved from a study of T-cell memory formation after mild COVID-19. The CDR3 has 13 residues. The V gene lost 7 bases and the J gene lost 4 bases, with 8 bases spanning the gap. The germline gives CDR1 SGHDN, CDR2 FVKESK. From the 5' RACE reads, TCRdb called clonotypes with MiXCR, one entry per CDR3 protein. The sample has 250,000 to 350,000 distinct CDR3 sequences, just under 20% seen once. The rearrangement joins TRBV14 to TRBJ2-6, with no clear D. The source of this sequence is a man younger than 35 who had mild COVID-19 (a few samples of this study predate the infection). Cell type and time point are not known. Sequenced material: PBMCs or a T cell subset sorted from them (not recorded which). Here the CDR3 DNA reads TGTGCCAGCACCGCCAGGGGGGCCAACGTCCTGACTTTC. Translated, it gives CASTARGANVLTF. Looking up the rest from reference TRBV14 and TRBJ2-6 gives the full variable domain: EAGVTQFPSHSVIEKGQTVTLRCDPISGHDNLYWYRRVMGKEIKFLLHFVKESKQDESGMPNNRFLAERTGGTYSTLKVQPAELEDSGVYFCASTARGANVLTFGAGSRLTVL.